The rows below give T cell receptor beta chains drawn from one sample of a study of control samples from healthy donors and cancer patients. The assay was immunoSEQ multiplex PCR, and TCRdb's table has in-frame clones only and misses some. Seen here are about 89,000 clones, 86% observed once, and the top ten hold around a fifth. The source material was blood. The origin of the receptors is a man aged 30-40 years in good health. CDR3s leave out the opening cysteine and the closing phenylalanine or tryptophan.

J gene | V gene | CDR3 protein
TRBJ2-3 | TRBV4-2 | ASSQAVGTSWGDTQY
TRBJ1-3 | TRBV15 | ATSRDFMNTIY
TRBJ1-1 | TRBV6-5 | ASKSGVGEAF
TRBJ1-2 | TRBV2 | ASFDRVFSYGYT
TRBJ2-6 | TRBV19 | ASLWRSGANVLT
TRBJ1-2 | TRBV27 | ASSNTGGGNYGYT
TRBJ1-4 | TRBV12-5 | ASGLLIEKLF
TRBJ2-3 | TRBV14 | ASSQTSGTDTQY
TRBJ1-2 | TRBV7-9 | ASSSLDRYNYGYT
TRBJ1-5 | TRBV6-6 | ASRQGNDQPQH
TRBJ2-3 | TRBV9 | ASNRDRGTDTQY
TRBJ1-2 | TRBV10-3 | AISVNAATSGYT
TRBJ1-6 | TRBV27 | ASSPWATSYNSPLH
TRBJ1-2 | TRBV5-5 | ASSPDSDYGYT
TRBJ1-2 | TRBV29-1 | SVEAGVGDGYT
TRBJ1-5 | TRBV28 | ASSPSRDTYQPQH
TRBJ2-2 | TRBV30 | AWSVGPTGELF
TRBJ1-2 | TRBV9 | ASSVAGQGARGYT
TRBJ2-3 | TRBV7-9 | ASSFGPGTDTQY
TRBJ2-3 | TRBV19 | ASSPIRVTDTQY
TRBJ1-3 | TRBV13 | ASTLGGRERNTIY
TRBJ2-2 | TRBV4-1 | ASSQELAGAGELF
TRBJ1-4 | TRBV5-4 | ASSPLEGGNRTNEKLF
TRBJ2-7 | TRBV24-1 | ATSDPGQGAGEQY
TRBJ2-3 | TRBV18 | ASSPMGQGETQY